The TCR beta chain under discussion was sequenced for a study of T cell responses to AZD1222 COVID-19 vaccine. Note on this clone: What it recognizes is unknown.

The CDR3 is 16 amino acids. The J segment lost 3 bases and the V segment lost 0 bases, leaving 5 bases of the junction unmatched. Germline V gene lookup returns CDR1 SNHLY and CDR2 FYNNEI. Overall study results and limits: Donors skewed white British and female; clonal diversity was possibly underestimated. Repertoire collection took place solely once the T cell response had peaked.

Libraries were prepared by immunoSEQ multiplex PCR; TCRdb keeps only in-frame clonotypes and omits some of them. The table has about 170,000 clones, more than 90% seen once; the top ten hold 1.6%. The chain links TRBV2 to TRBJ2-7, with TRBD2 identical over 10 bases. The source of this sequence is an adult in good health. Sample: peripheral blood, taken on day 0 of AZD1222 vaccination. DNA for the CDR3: TGTGCCAGCAGTGAAGCGCTTCGACTAGCGGGCTACGAGCAGTACTTC. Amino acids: CASSEALRLAGYEQYF. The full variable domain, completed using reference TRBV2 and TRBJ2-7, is EPEVTQTPSHQVTQMGQEVILRCVPISNHLYFYWYRQILGQKVEFLVSFYNNEISEKSEIFDDQFSVERPDGSNFTLKIRSTKLEDSAMYFCASSEALRLAGYEQYFGPGTRLTVT.